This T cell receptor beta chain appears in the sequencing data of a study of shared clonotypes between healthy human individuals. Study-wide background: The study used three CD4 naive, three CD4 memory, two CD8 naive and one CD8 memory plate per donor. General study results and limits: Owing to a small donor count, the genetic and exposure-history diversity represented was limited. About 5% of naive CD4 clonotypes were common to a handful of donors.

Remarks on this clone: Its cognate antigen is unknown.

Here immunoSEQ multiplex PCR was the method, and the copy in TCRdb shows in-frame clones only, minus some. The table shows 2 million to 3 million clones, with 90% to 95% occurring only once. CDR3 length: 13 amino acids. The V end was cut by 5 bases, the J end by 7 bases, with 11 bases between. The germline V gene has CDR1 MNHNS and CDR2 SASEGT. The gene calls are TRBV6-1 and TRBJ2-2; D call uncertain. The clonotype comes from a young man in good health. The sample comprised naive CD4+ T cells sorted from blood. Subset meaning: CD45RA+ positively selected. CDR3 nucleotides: TGTGCCAGCAGTCTAGAGCCCGGCGGGGAGCTGTTTTTT. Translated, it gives CASSLEPGGELFF.